The entry below describes one TCR beta chain. What it binds is unknown. The rectum was sampled with one to two pinch biopsies at colonoscopy. Up to 500,000 reads were sequenced per sample. Measured with immunoSEQ multiplex PCR; TCRdb has only the in-frame clones, and not every one. The repertoire holds about 35,000 clones, with roughly 81% as singletons. The data were taken from a study of pediatric ulcerative colitis. Study-level information: Six to eight patients showed pancolitis and two showed left-sided colitis.

The study, taken as a whole, reports: Clonal expansions reduced rectal repertoire diversity in acute severe colitis.

Germline CDR1 and CDR2: SQVTM and ANQGSEA. V was cut by 7 bases and J by 7 bases, with 19 bases left in between. This CDR3 region has 13 residues. Sequencing input: gut tissue. The J gene is TRBJ2-5, the V gene TRBV29-1, with a possible D match to TRBD2 (5 bases). This TCR was recovered from a boy aged 10-17 years with mild ulcerative colitis. The CDR3 DNA sequence: TGCAGCGGGCATGTCATTAACGCGGGGACCCAGTACTTC. It is translated as CSGHVINAGTQYF.